The sequence of this T cell receptor beta chain was determined in a study of T cells in Graves' hyperthyroidism and ophthalmopathy. Study as a whole: Specimen type is peripheral blood, collected at initial diagnosis prior to any treatment.

Study-level results: Ophthalmopathy and stable hyperthyroidism were separated by a 13 V-J model.

Germline CDR1 reads SEHNR; CDR2 reads FQNEAQ (reference sequence). This CDR3 contains 11 residues. Regarding this clonotype: Its antigen is unknown. One junction end disagrees with the germline gene, perhaps due to a read error.

Template material for amplifying TCR beta CDR3 regions consisted of RNA transcripts. RT-PCR in the first round (using the HTBI primer set) targeted the TCR CDR3. TCRdb reanalysed the multiplex PCR reads using MiXCR and keeps one entry per CDR3 protein. The sample includes about 210,000 distinct CDR3 sequences, more than 15% of them seen just once. Sequenced material: blood. This rearrangement joins TRBV7-9 to TRBJ1-1, with unresolved D. The receptor comes from a man aged 50 to 59 with Graves' hyperthyroidism. This CDR3 reads CASTGSTEASF. The CDR3, as DNA: TGTGCCAGCACCGGCAGCACTGAAGCTTCCTTT.